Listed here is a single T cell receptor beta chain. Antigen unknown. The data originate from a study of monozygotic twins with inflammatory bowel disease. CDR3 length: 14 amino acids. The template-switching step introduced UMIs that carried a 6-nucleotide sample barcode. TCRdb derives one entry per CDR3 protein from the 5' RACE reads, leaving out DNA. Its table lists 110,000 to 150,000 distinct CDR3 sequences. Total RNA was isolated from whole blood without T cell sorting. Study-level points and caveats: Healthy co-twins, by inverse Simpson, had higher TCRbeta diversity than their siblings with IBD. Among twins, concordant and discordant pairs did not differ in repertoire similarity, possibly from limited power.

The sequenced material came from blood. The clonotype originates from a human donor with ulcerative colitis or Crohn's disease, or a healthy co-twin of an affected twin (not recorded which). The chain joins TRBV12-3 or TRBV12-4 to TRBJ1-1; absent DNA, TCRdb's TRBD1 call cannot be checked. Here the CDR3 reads CASSPGQGAGEAFF.